The clone carrying this TCR beta chain was counted between two and nine times. The sample originates from a study of blood T cell repertoires in COVID-19. Only in-frame clones appear in the TCRdb table, and some are missing; sequencing was by immunoSEQ multiplex PCR. The sample contains 140,000 or so clones, around 84% of which appear only once. This CDR3 region has 15 residues. Trimming removed 2 bases from V and 4 bases from J, with 12 bases in between. Germline V gene sequence: CDR1 SGHAT, CDR2 FQNNGV. The TCR sequence derives from a man between 60 and 70 years old with active or convalescent COVID-19. The sequenced sample was peripheral blood. The gene calls are TRBV11-2 and TRBJ2-1; D is possibly TRBD1 (6 bases). The CDR3 region has the DNA TGTGCCAGCAGCTTAACCGGGACATCTTACAATGAGCAGTTCTTC. As protein: CASSLTGTSYNEQFF.